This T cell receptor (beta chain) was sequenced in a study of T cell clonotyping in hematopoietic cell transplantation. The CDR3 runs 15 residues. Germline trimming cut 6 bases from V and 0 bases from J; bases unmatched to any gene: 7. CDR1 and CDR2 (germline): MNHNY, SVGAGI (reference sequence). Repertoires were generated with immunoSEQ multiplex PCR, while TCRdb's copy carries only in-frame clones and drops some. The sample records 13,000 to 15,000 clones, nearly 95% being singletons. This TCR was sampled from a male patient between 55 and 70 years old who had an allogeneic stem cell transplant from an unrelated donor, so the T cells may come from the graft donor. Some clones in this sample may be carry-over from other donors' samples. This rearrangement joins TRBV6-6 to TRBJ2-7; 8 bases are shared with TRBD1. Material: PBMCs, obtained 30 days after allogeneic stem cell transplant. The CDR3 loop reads CASRPGTGGSYEQYF. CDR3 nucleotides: TGTGCCAGCAGACCCGGGACAGGAGGCTCCTACGAGCAGTACTTC.